The clone carrying this T cell receptor (beta chain) was recorded once. This entry belongs to a study of blood T cell repertoires in COVID-19. The wider study: Donors in the United States, Italy and Spain gave samples during acute or convalescent COVID-19. From T cells, B-cell-depleted T cells, or PBMCs came the material, which was cDNA or gDNA.

The CDR3 contains 13 residues. Germline lookup yields CDR1 SGHTA and CDR2 FQGTGA. The V end was cut by 5 bases, the J end by 4 bases, with 11 bases between. In the study's own analysis: Amplified reference gene primers provided the basis for estimating nucleated cell counts. This table comes from immunoSEQ multiplex PCR, and its TCRdb copy is limited to in-frame clones, with some not included. The V and J calls and clone size are taken from that table; D and trimming were inferred from the DNA. The sample consists of approximately 100,000 clones, 85% to 90% of them appearing once. J is TRBJ1-1 and V is TRBV7-3; D might be TRBD1 (5 bases). Sequencing was performed on peripheral blood. This TCR was sampled from a human donor with acute or convalescent COVID-19. The donor label of this sample is uncertain. CDR3: CASSAGGSTEAFF. The CDR3 DNA follows: TGTGCCAGCAGCGCGGGGGGAAGCACTGAAGCTTTCTTT.